This passage covers 32 T cell receptor beta chains from one sample sequenced in a study of cytomegalovirus exposure and HLA in healthy donors. Vbeta (60) and Jbeta (13) primers were used in the PCR. The repertoire was sequenced with immunoSEQ multiplex PCR; TCRdb's copy has only in-frame clones and lacks some. The top ten hold roughly 7.1% of the sample, which has more than 150,000 clones, roughly 75% seen once. Sequencing was done on a sample of PBMCs. The receptors were sampled from a woman between 40 and 50 years old in good health and CMV-seropositive.

The chain links TRBV6-1 to TRBJ1-2; 7 bases fit TRBD1. Germline CDR1 and CDR2: MNHNS and SASEGT. Losses at the gene ends were 4 bases for V and 4 bases for J; bases not matched to a gene: 9. The CDR3 is 15 amino acids. In DNA form, the CDR3 reads TGTGCCAGCAGTGTGGAGAAAGGGGGCATCTATGGCTACACCTTC. It yields the protein CASSVEKGGIYGYTF.

This chain uses TRBV5-1 with TRBJ2-7, with 14 bases lining up with TRBD2. Germline CDR1 reads SGHRS; CDR2 reads YFSETQ. The CDR3 contains 13 residues. J was trimmed by 6 bases and V by 5 bases; bases with no gene match: 1. The CDR3 coding sequence is TGCGCCAGCAGGGGACTAGCGGGAGCCGAGCAGTACTTC. It encodes CASRGLAGAEQYF.

The chain is built from TRBV10-2 and TRBJ1-1; D ambiguous. The germline V gene encodes CDR1 WSHSY and CDR2 SAAADI. The CDR3 is 12 residues long. Deletions cut 4 bases from V and 3 bases from J, with 6 bases between. In DNA, the CDR3 is TGCGCCAGCAGTGGCGCGGACACTGAAGCTTTCTTT. Protein: CASSGADTEAFF.

Comments on this clone: The junction departs from germline at one end; a sequencing error may be responsible. V and J are TRBV7-9 and TRBJ1-3; D not certain. The CDR3 contains 12 residues. Per germline, CDR1 SEHNR and CDR2 FQNEAQ (reference sequence). CDR3 in DNA: TGTGCCAGCACCTTACCGGGAAACACCATATATTTT. Protein: CASTLPGNTIYF.

The rearrangement links TRBV7-2 to TRBJ2-7, with TRBD2 matching over 8 bases. The CDR3 sequence is 15 residues long. Germline loops: CDR1 SGHTA, CDR2 FQGNSA. V trimming: 5 bases; J trimming: 3 bases; junction bases outside the gene matches: 9. CDR3 sequence reads: CASSPPGLGYYEQYF. CDR3 coding DNA: TGTGCCAGCAGCCCTCCGGGACTAGGGTACTACGAGCAGTACTTC.

The chain combines TRBV28 with TRBJ2-7, with 13 nucleotides matching TRBD2. This CDR3 has 16 amino acids. CDR1 MDHEN and CDR2 SYDVKM come from the germline V gene. After removal of 6 bases from V and 7 bases from J, the junction contained 12 bases not matched to a gene. This CDR3 reads CASSQRWTSGSREQYF. DNA for the CDR3: TGTGCCAGCAGCCAGCGATGGACTAGCGGGAGTCGGGAGCAGTACTTC.

This clone was counted between two and nine times. The chain recombines TRBV28 with TRBJ2-6; D gene unclear. The CDR3 runs 17 residues. Germline V gives CDR1 MDHEN, CDR2 SYDVKM. Trimming took off 3 bases at V and 0 bases at J, with 12 bases between the two ends. The CDR3 DNA reads TGTGCCAGCAGTTTGTCGGTTCCCCGCTCTGGGGCCAACGTCCTGACTTTC. Encoded protein: CASSLSVPRSGANVLTF.

The chain employs TRBV7-3 and TRBJ2-3; no clear D gene. The CDR3 runs 14 residues. In germline, CDR1 is SGHTA, CDR2 FQGTGA. V gave up 5 bases and J gave up 5 bases, with 14 bases separating them. The DNA of the CDR3 is TGTGCCAGCAGCGTACGACCGCTAGGAGATACGCAGTATTTT. Its translation is CASSVRPLGDTQYF. Supplemented by reference TRBV7-3 and TRBJ2-3, the full variable domain reads GAGVSQTPSNKVTEKGKYVELRCDPISGHTALYWYRQSLGQGPEFLIYFQGTGAADDSGLPNDRFFAVRPEGSVSTLKIQRTERGDSAVYLCASSVRPLGDTQYFGPGTRLTVL.

The chain has TRBV28 and TRBJ1-2; no reliable D call. The CDR3 contains 13 residues. Germline loops: CDR1 MDHEN, CDR2 SYDVKM. V shed 7 bases and J shed 0 bases, with 9 bases lying between them. CDR3: CASNYGANYGYTF. In DNA, the CDR3 is TGTGCCAGCAATTACGGGGCTAACTATGGCTACACCTTC.

This chain joins TRBV28 and TRBJ2-7, with D possibly TRBD2 on 5 matching bases. Trimming stripped 3 bases from V and 2 bases from J, with 14 bases between. This CDR3 has 15 residues. The V gene's germline CDR1 is MDHEN and CDR2 SYDVKM. The CDR3 protein is CASSLVGGFPYEQYF. Here the CDR3 DNA reads TGTGCCAGCAGTTTGGTCGGAGGTTTCCCCTACGAGCAGTACTTC. The variable domain in full, with the rest retrieved from reference TRBV28 and TRBJ2-7, is DVKVTQSSRYLVKRTGEKVFLECVQDMDHENMFWYRQDPGLGLRLIYFSYDVKMKEKGDIPEGYSVSREKKERFSLILESASTNQTSMYLCASSLVGGFPYEQYFGPGTRLTVT.

This rearrangement joins TRBV7-9 to TRBJ2-7; 9 bases line up with TRBD2. V shed 5 bases, J shed 3 bases, and the junction held 2 bases outside the gene matches. Germline assignment: CDR1 SEHNR and CDR2 FQNEAQ (reference sequence). The CDR3 is 13 amino acids. The chain's CDR3 is CASSHSGSYEQYF. In DNA form, the CDR3 reads TGTGCCAGCAGCCATAGCGGGAGCTACGAGCAGTACTTC. The whole variable domain, remainder taken from reference TRBV7-9 and TRBJ2-7, is DTGVSQNPRHKITKRGQNVTFRCDPISEHNRLYWYRQTLGQGPEFLTYFQNEAQLEKSRLLSDRFSAERPKGSFSTLEIQRTEQGDSAMYLCASSHSGSYEQYFGPGTRLTVT.

This clone was detected only a few times. The chain uses TRBV28 and TRBJ1-1; D unclear. The CDR3 has 13 residues. V was pared by 5 bases and J by 1 base, with 8 bases between. CDR1 and CDR2 from the germline V gene are MDHEN and SYDVKM. CDR3 nucleotide sequence: TGTGCCAGCAGTAGGACTTGGAACACTGAAGCTTTCTTT. It is translated as CASSRTWNTEAFF. The whole variable domain, remainder taken from reference TRBV28 and TRBJ1-1, is DVKVTQSSRYLVKRTGEKVFLECVQDMDHENMFWYRQDPGLGLRLIYFSYDVKMKEKGDIPEGYSVSREKKERFSLILESASTNQTSMYLCASSRTWNTEAFFGQGTRLTVV.

V and J are TRBV28 and TRBJ1-1; D remains ambiguous. CDR3 length equals 12 residues. CDR1 and CDR2 (germline): MDHEN, SYDVKM. V shed 7 bases and J shed 8 bases, with 14 bases lying between them. The CDR3 loop reads CASNIPEFEAFF. Here the CDR3 DNA reads TGTGCCAGCAATATACCCGAGTTCGAAGCTTTCTTT.

This clone was seen only once. The gene calls are TRBV5-1 and TRBJ1-2, with TRBD1 identical over 10 bases. Per germline, CDR1 SGHRS and CDR2 YFSETQ. J lost 8 bases, V lost 3 bases, and 13 bases had no gene match. The CDR3 sequence is 16 residues long. The CDR3 bases are TGCGCCAGCAGCTCCGTCCAGGGACAGGGGACGCGAGGCTACACCTTC. Encoded protein: CASSSVQGQGTRGYTF.

As DNA, the CDR3 is TGTGCCAGCAGCCGAGGAGGGGGGGATTCACCCCTCCACTTT. Its protein is CASSRGGGDSPLHF. The chain is built from TRBV6-6 and TRBJ1-6; D possibly corresponds to TRBD1 (6 bases). The CDR3 length is 14 residues. Germline V lookup: CDR1 MNHNY, CDR2 SVGAGI (reference sequence). Trimming stripped 6 bases from V and 8 bases from J, with 14 bases between.

In its sample, this clone was seen once. This chain joins TRBV6-4 and TRBJ2-3, with a possible D match to TRBD2 (7 bases). Trimming cost V 2 bases and J 6 bases, with 12 bases left between them. Germline V gives CDR1 MRHNA, CDR2 SNTAGT. CDR3 length: 14 amino acids. The CDR3 DNA reads TGTGCCAGCAGTGACCAAGGGGGAGGGGATACGCAGTATTTT. Protein: CASSDQGGGDTQYF.

There are a few counts of this clone. Distinct nucleotide sequences in the sample also encode this CDR3. This chain links TRBV27 with TRBJ2-7; possibly TRBD2 for D (5 bases). The CDR3 sequence is 11 residues long. Trimming left V 6 bases short and J 3 bases short, with 6 bases between. CDR1 is MNHEY and CDR2 is SMNVEV in the germline V gene (reference sequence). CDR3 DNA sequence: TGTGCCAGCAGAGGAGGCTACGAGCAGTACTTC. Translating it yields CASRGGYEQYF.

The CDR3 here is CASSLAGLRSDTQYF. DNA of the CDR3: TGTGCCAGCAGCTTGGCCGGATTGAGGTCAGATACGCAGTATTTT. The chain links TRBV5-4 to TRBJ2-3; D unclear. CDR1 SGHNT and CDR2 YYREEE come from the germline V gene (reference sequence). The CDR3 consists of 15 residues. The V end was cut by 0 bases, the J end by 4 bases, with 12 bases between.

The chain carries TRBV19 and TRBJ2-7, with D possibly being TRBD1 (6 bases). Germline CDR1 LNHDA, CDR2 SQIVND (reference sequence). The CDR3 totals 15 residues. Trimming removed 3 bases at V and 5 bases at J, with 17 bases between. The CDR3 DNA follows: TGTGCCAGTAGTATGATTCAGGGGACGATCCACGAGCAGTACTTC. Translating gives CASSMIQGTIHEQYF.

The rearrangement uses TRBV2 and TRBJ1-6, with D perhaps TRBD1 (5 bases). Germline values: CDR1 SNHLY, CDR2 FYNNEI. The CDR3 covers 13 residues. V was trimmed by 2 bases and J by 7 bases, leaving 6 bases between them. CDR3 sequence reads: CASSEQGNSPLHF. The CDR3 region has the DNA TGTGCCAGCAGTGAACAGGGCAATTCACCCCTCCACTTT.

This clone was counted a single time. The chain links TRBV5-1 to TRBJ1-6, with D uncertain. Between the trimmed V and J ends, which lost 1 base and 0 bases, there was a span of 14 bases. The CDR3 is 18 residues long. The germline gives CDR1 SGHRS, CDR2 YFSETQ. This CDR3 is CASSLSSVKSSYNSPLHF. CDR3 nucleotides: TGCGCCAGCAGCTTGTCTTCGGTCAAGAGCTCCTATAATTCACCCCTCCACTTT.

The chain joins TRBV6-1 to TRBJ2-7, with D possibly matching TRBD1 (6 bases). The CDR3 covers 15 residues. With 7 bases removed from V and 2 bases from J, the gap between germline ends came to 18 bases. CDR1 MNHNS and CDR2 SASEGT come from the germline V gene. This CDR3 reads CASKESGTPTYEQYF. The CDR3 DNA follows: TGTGCCAGCAAAGAGTCCGGGACACCGACCTACGAGCAGTACTTC.

The chain has TRBV11-2 and TRBJ1-4; weak D call: TRBD1 (5 bases). Germline assignment: CDR1 SGHAT and CDR2 FQNNGV. Between the trimmed V and J ends, which lost 5 bases and 5 bases, there was a span of 15 bases. The CDR3 totals 15 residues. The CDR3 region has the DNA TGTGCCAGCAGCAACCCTGGACAACGAAATGAAAAACTGTTTTTT. Translation: CASSNPGQRNEKLFF.

The chain carries TRBV7-9 and TRBJ2-3, with 8 bases identical to TRBD2. CDR1 is SEHNR and CDR2 is FQNEAQ in the germline V gene (reference sequence). The CDR3 loop spans 16 amino acids. Germline trimming cut 5 bases from V and 0 bases from J; bases unmatched to any gene: 7. CDR3 sequence (DNA): TGTGCCAGCAGCCCCCAGACTAGCGCAAGCACAGATACGCAGTATTTT. This gives the protein CASSPQTSASTDTQYF.

This chain's CDR3 is CATSRDRGPADTQYF. The DNA for the CDR3 is TGTGCCACCAGCAGAGACAGGGGGCCGGCAGATACGCAGTATTTT. The J gene is TRBJ2-3, the V gene TRBV15, with 8 bases identical to TRBD1. J lost 4 bases, V lost 0 bases, and 3 bases had no gene match. The CDR3 is 15 amino acids. CDR1 LNHNV and CDR2 YYDKDF come from the germline V gene (reference sequence).

The rearrangement joins TRBV4-1 to TRBJ1-2; 12 nucleotides agree with TRBD1. CDR1 and CDR2 (germline): MGHRA, YSYEKL. The V and J ends lost 4 bases and 4 bases, in that order; junction bases with no gene match: 16. CDR3 size: 19 residues. CDR3 DNA: TGCGCCAGCAGCCGAGGACCCGGGACAGGGGGCGATCTCGGCTATGGCTACACCTTC. This translates into CASSRGPGTGGDLGYGYTF.

This chain uses TRBV19 with TRBJ2-5; the D gene is possibly TRBD2 (5 bases). From germline, CDR1 is LNHDA and CDR2 SQIVND (reference sequence). The CDR3 runs to 14 residues. V gave up 3 bases and J gave up 2 bases, with 10 bases separating them. The CDR3 DNA reads as TGTGCCAGTAGTATCATGAGCGGTCAAGAGACCCAGTACTTC. Translation: CASSIMSGQETQYF.

This clone was detected only a few times. The chain recombines TRBV18 with TRBJ2-5; TRBD2 matches 14 bases. The CDR3 spans 15 residues. The trim removed 7 bases at V and 4 bases at J, leaving 5 bases unmatched. Germline CDR1 reads KGHSH; CDR2 reads LQKENI. CDR3 in amino acids: CASYGTSGSLETQYF. The CDR3 coding sequence is TGTGCCAGCTATGGGACTAGCGGGAGCCTAGAGACCCAGTACTTC.

The chain combines TRBV7-8 with TRBJ2-1, with 9 bases matching TRBD2. Germline-derived CDR1 and CDR2 are SGHVS and FQNEAQ. This CDR3 comprises 15 residues. Unmatched junction bases numbered 2, after V lost 5 bases and J lost 0 bases. CDR3 protein: CASSRSGSSYNEQFF. CDR3 coding DNA: TGTGCCAGCAGCCGTAGCGGGAGCTCCTACAATGAGCAGTTCTTC.

The rearrangement uses TRBV7-9 and TRBJ2-2; 7 positions agree with TRBD2. CDR3 length: 15 residues. The germline CDR1 and CDR2 sequences are SEHNR and FQNEAQ (reference sequence). Trimming took 5 bases from V and 1 from J; bases not matched to a gene: 4. The CDR3 here is CASSHREGNTGELFF. CDR3 coding DNA: TGTGCCAGCAGCCATAGGGAGGGGAACACCGGGGAGCTGTTTTTT.

The chain joins TRBV27 to TRBJ2-1; 8 bases map to TRBD2. The J segment lost 1 base and the V segment lost 6 bases, leaving 14 bases of the junction unmatched. Germline V CDR1 and CDR2: MNHEY, SMNVEV (reference sequence). This CDR3 is built from 18 residues. The CDR3 loop reads CASRSREYPGGSYNEQFF. CDR3 nucleotides: TGTGCCAGCAGGAGTAGGGAATACCCGGGAGGGTCCTACAATGAGCAGTTCTTC.

The chain couples TRBV11-2 to TRBJ2-1, with TRBD1 identical over 8 bases. Germline V lookup: CDR1 SGHAT, CDR2 FQNNGV. This CDR3 comprises 18 residues. Trimming at V came to 2 bases and at J to 7 bases, leaving 16 bases not matched to a gene. The chain's CDR3 is CASSLRSFGQGIRNEQFF. CDR3 in DNA: TGTGCCAGCAGCTTAAGGTCTTTTGGACAGGGAATACGGAATGAGCAGTTCTTC.